This T cell receptor (beta chain) is from a study of cytomegalovirus exposure and HLA in healthy donors. General study findings and limits: Some TCR beta chains (164 of them) were listed as cytomegalovirus-associated.

This CDR3 has 15 residues. Trimming left V 8 bases short and J 3 bases short, with 20 bases between. CDR1 and CDR2 from the germline V gene are MDHEN and SYDVKM. Remarks on this clone: Its target is not known.

TCRdb's table, derived via immunoSEQ multiplex PCR, lists solely in-frame clones and lacks some. Altogether about 200,000 clones are present, 80% to 90% being singletons, with the ten largest covering roughly 2%. This receptor was identified in a woman under 30 in good health and CMV-seropositive. The chain is built from TRBV28 and TRBJ2-7; possible D gene TRBD1, 5 bases. What was sequenced was PBMCs. This chain's CDR3 is CASVGRDRTRYEQYF. The CDR3 DNA sequence: TGTGCCAGCGTGGGCAGGGATCGGACCCGCTACGAGCAGTACTTC.